The next 9 T cell receptor beta chains were all read from a single sample in a study of blood T cell repertoires in COVID-19. Generated by immunoSEQ multiplex PCR, the TCRdb table keeps only in-frame clones and is missing some. Here the sample spans approximately 54,000 clones, roughly four fifths being singletons. Sequencing was performed on peripheral blood. The receptors originated from an older woman with acute or convalescent COVID-19.

This rearrangement joins TRBV11-2 to TRBJ2-1; 9 nucleotides line up with TRBD2. The V gene end was trimmed by 5 bases and the J gene end by 7 bases; junction bases not matched to a gene: 9. This CDR3 has 15 amino acids. Germline-derived CDR1 and CDR2 are SGHAT and FQNNGV. The DNA for the CDR3 is TGTGCCAGCAGCCAAAGGGTAGCGGGAGCAAATGAGCAGTTCTTC. It translates to CASSQRVAGANEQFF.

The rearrangement joins TRBV12-3 or TRBV12-4 to TRBJ1-1; TRBD1 might be the D (6 bases). The CDR3 has 12 residues. V lost 6 bases, J lost 6 bases, and 11 bases lay in between. The CDR3 sequence is CASSPTGPEAFF. DNA for the CDR3: TGTGCCAGCAGCCCGACAGGACCTGAAGCTTTCTTT.

V gene TRBV7-9 combines with J gene TRBJ2-7, with TRBD1 matching over 8 bases. This CDR3 spans 13 amino acids. The V and J ends lost 7 bases and 4 bases, in that order; junction bases with no gene match: 6. Germline CDR1 SEHNR, CDR2 FQNEAQ (reference sequence). As DNA, the CDR3 is TGTGCCAGCACAGGACAGGGCTTATACGAGCAGTACTTC. The encoded protein is CASTGQGLYEQYF.

In its sample, this clone was seen once. J is TRBJ1-5 and V is TRBV15; perhaps TRBD1 as D (5 bases). CDR1 and CDR2 from the germline V gene are LNHNV and YYDKDF (reference sequence). The V end was cut by 2 bases, the J end by 8 bases, with 10 bases between. The CDR3 sequence is 13 residues long. In DNA, the CDR3 is TGTGCCACCAGCAGACCGGGGGTTGAGCCCCAGCATTTT. Residues: CATSRPGVEPQHF.

CDR3: CASSSPSGSGTDTQYF. In DNA form, the CDR3 reads TGTGCCAGCAGTTCCCCCAGCGGGAGTGGAACAGATACGCAGTATTTT. The chain carries TRBV2 and TRBJ2-3; TRBD2 agrees at 8 bases. The CDR3 is 16 residues long. V was clipped by 5 bases and J by 3 bases; unmatched bases: 10. Germline V gene lookup returns CDR1 SNHLY and CDR2 FYNNEI.

The chain carries TRBV6-5 and TRBJ2-1; 9 bases map to TRBD2. The V segment lost 9 bases and the J segment 0 bases; nucleotides outside the gene matches: 6. Germline V lookup: CDR1 MNHEY, CDR2 SVGAGI. The CDR3 spans 15 residues. The CDR3: CASRTSVSSYNEQFF. The CDR3 DNA is TGTGCCAGTCGGACTAGCGTGAGCTCCTACAATGAGCAGTTCTTC.

This chain joins TRBV5-8 and TRBJ1-5, with a weak D call TRBD1 (5 bases). CDR1 is SGHTS and CDR2 is YDEGEE in the germline V gene. This CDR3 contains 17 residues. The V and J ends lost 0 bases and 0 bases respectively, with 13 bases between them. DNA for the CDR3: TGTGCCAGCAGCTTGGGGTCGGGGGGATTTAGCAATCAGCCCCAGCATTTT. Protein sequence: CASSLGSGGFSNQPQHF.

The V call is TRBV11-1, the J call TRBJ2-3; 8 bases agree with TRBD2. J gave up 5 bases and V 5 bases, and 9 bases lay outside the gene matches. This CDR3 has 15 residues. Per germline, CDR1 SGHAT and CDR2 FQDESV (reference sequence). The CDR3 DNA sequence: TGTGCCAGCAGCCCCAGCGGGAGTACTGAAGATACGCAGTATTTT. This codes for CASSPSGSTEDTQYF.

The chain is built from TRBV24-1 and TRBJ2-5, with TRBD2 matching 7 bases. This CDR3 spans 15 amino acids. The trim removed 3 bases at V and 3 bases at J, leaving 6 bases unmatched. Germline assignment: CDR1 KGHDR and CDR2 SFDVKD. The DNA of the CDR3 is TGTGCCACCAGTGATGCCGGGACTACCAAAGAGACCCAGTACTTC. Its translation is CATSDAGTTKETQYF.